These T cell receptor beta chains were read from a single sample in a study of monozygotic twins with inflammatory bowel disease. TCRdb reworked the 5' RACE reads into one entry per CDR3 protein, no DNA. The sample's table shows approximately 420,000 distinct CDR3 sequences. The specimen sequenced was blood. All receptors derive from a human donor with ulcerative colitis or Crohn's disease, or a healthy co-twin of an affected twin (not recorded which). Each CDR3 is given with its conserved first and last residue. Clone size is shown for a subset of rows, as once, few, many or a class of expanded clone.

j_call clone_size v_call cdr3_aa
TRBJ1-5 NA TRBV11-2 CASRPTQGLAQPQHF
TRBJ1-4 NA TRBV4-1 CASSQSPTNRATNEKLFF
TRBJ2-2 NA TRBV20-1 CSALGGKRVNTGELFF
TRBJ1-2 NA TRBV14 CASSRDREDYGYTF
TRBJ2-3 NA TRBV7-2 CASSFGGASTDTQYF
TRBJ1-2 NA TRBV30 CACLGNRNGYTF
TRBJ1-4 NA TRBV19 CASSLRQNINEKLFF
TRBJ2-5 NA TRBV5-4 CASSYGRRDQETQYF
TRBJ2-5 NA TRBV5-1 CASSLGLLQMYQETQYF
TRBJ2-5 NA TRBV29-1 CSVESRGRGAETQYF
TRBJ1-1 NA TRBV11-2 CASSLAGREGTEAFF
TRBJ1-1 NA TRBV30 CAWIDGPNTEAFF
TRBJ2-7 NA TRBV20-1 CSAAGTFYEQYF
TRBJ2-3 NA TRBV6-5 CASSYAGGPPDTQYF
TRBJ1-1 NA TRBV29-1 CSAGTGMGTEAFF
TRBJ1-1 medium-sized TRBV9 CASSASPKLNTEAFF
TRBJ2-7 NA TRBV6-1 CASSHLSGTPAYEQYF
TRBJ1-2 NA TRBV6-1 CASSEPPWTGNGYTF
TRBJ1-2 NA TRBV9 CASSLGEYTNYGYTF
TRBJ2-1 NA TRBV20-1 CSARAGYNEQFF
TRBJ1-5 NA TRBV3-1 CASSQNRGQPQHF
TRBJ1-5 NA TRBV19 CASSWISGDRVSNQPQHF
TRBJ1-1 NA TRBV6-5 CAIMNLRGEAFF
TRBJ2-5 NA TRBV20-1 CSARNSAEPQETQYF